This TCR beta chain was recovered during a study of blood T cell repertoires in COVID-19. Overall study context: Samples representing acute and convalescent COVID-19 were sourced from the United States, Italy and Spain. PBMCs, B-cell-depleted T cells, or T cells provided the cDNA or gDNA that made up the material.

Some clones are missing from TCRdb's copy, which holds only in-frame ones; the method was immunoSEQ multiplex PCR. The table has a few hundred thousand clones, about four fifths seen once; the top ten hold about a sixth. CDR1 MDHEN and CDR2 SYDVKM come from the germline V gene. The V end was cut by 8 bases, the J end by 7 bases, with 20 bases between. This CDR3 region has 14 residues. The Seattle site enrolled patients during active infection and followed them longitudinally. This chain connects TRBV28 to TRBJ1-1; D not certain. Sample: peripheral blood. The TCR sequence derives from a person aged 70 to 85 with COVID-19, enrolled during active disease. Written as DNA, the CDR3 is TGTGCCAGCCGTGTTAACAATATGCGGATTGAAGCTTTCTTT. Its protein product is CASRVNNMRIEAFF.